The clone carrying this T cell receptor beta chain has a handful of counts. The antigen remains undetermined. MiXCR, applied by TCRdb to the 5' RACE reads, yields one record per CDR3 protein. This table holds about 30,000 distinct CDR3 sequences, around 6% found once. This sample stems from a study of neurological immune-mediated disorders. General observations from the study: None of the CDR3 amino acid sequences in expanded clones turned up in more than one subject, which points to private repertoires in all groups. The highest TCR clonal expansion occurred in HTLV-1-associated myelopathy; multiple sclerosis fell below healthy controls.

The sorted libraries started from under 1.2 million CD4+ or CD8+ T cells. CDR3 length equals 15 residues. Trimming removed 3 bases from V and 3 bases from J; junction bases left unmatched: 4. Germline CDR1 SGHRS, CDR2 YFSETQ. The rearrangement links TRBV5-1 to TRBJ2-7, with 12 bases fitting TRBD2. The sequencing input was CD4+ T cells from blood. The origin of this receptor is a woman in her 50s in good health. CDR3 in DNA: TGCGCCAGCAGCTATAGGACTAGCGGGAACTACGAGCAGTACTTC. Translating gives CASSYRTSGNYEQYF.